Included here is one T cell receptor beta chain sequence, with context. Unmatched junction bases numbered 3, after V lost 4 bases and J lost 4 bases. From germline, CDR1 is MNHEY and CDR2 SMNVEV (reference sequence). The CDR3 runs 14 residues. This entry belongs to a study of blood T cell repertoires in COVID-19. Study summary: Some COVID-19 samples were acute and others convalescent; all came from the United States, Italy and Spain. T cells, B-cell-depleted T cells, or PBMCs supplied cDNA or gDNA.

Under the authors' procedure: It was from reference gene primer amplification that nucleated cell counts were estimated. Some clones are missing from TCRdb's copy, which holds only in-frame ones; the method was immunoSEQ multiplex PCR. The V and J calls and the clone size are those of that table, but D and trimming were determined from the DNA. The data show around 98,000 clones, with 87% seen just once and about 5% held by the top ten. Sequencing was performed on peripheral blood. The chain has TRBV27 and TRBJ2-1; 8 bases fit TRBD1. This TCR was recovered from a man aged 70 or older with acute or convalescent COVID-19. For the CDR3, the DNA is TGTGCCAGCAGTTATCAGGGGGCTTACAATGAGCAGTTCTTC. This codes for CASSYQGAYNEQFF.